This T cell receptor beta chain was identified in a study of post-analysis software for immune sequencing data. As for the study in general: As for disease course, relapsing-remitting, secondary progressive and progressive-relapsing multiple sclerosis were all included.

Sequencing libraries made from TCR beta cDNA carried unique molecular identifiers. TCRdb analysed the PCR reads with MiXCR anew, one entry per CDR3 protein. The sample has 150,000 or so distinct CDR3 sequences, roughly 35% seen once. Germline CDR1 reads SQVTM; CDR2 reads ANQGSEA. This CDR3 region has 13 residues. The J segment lost 6 bases and the V segment lost 0 bases, leaving 3 bases of the junction unmatched. The sample holds many counts of this clonotype. The chain joins TRBV29-1 to TRBJ2-3; 7 bases are a match to TRBD1. The sample here was blood, taken after autologous hematopoietic stem cell transplantation. The TCR originated in a girl between 5 and 17 years old with multiple sclerosis. The CDR3 reads CSVEEETGDTQYF. The DNA for the CDR3 is TGCAGCGTTGAAGAGGAGACAGGGGATACGCAGTATTTT.